The 19 T cell receptor beta chains presented below share a single source sample, sequenced in a study of human thymus T cells. Measured with immunoSEQ multiplex PCR; TCRdb has only the in-frame clones, and not every one. Found here are about 60,000 clones, over 85% of them singletons; the top ten hold approximately 6%. Source material: blood. These receptors came from a boy younger than two with a congenital heart defect but otherwise immunologically healthy.

The rearrangement links TRBV6-6 to TRBJ2-3, with 8 positions matching TRBD2. With 2 bases clipped from V and 5 bases from J, the junction kept 3 bases outside the gene matches. Germline values: CDR1 MNHNY, CDR2 SVGAGI (reference sequence). This CDR3 spans 14 amino acids. The DNA for the CDR3 is TGTGCCAGCAGTTACGGACTAGCCCTAGATACGCAGTATTTT. Protein: CASSYGLALDTQYF.

This sequence joins TRBV19 and TRBJ2-5; D is tentatively TRBD1 or TRBD2 (6 bases each). V dropped 5 bases and J dropped 4 bases, with 14 bases sitting between them. CDR3 length: 14 amino acids. The germline V gene has CDR1 LNHDA and CDR2 SQIVND (reference sequence). This CDR3 is CASSVGGQRETQYF. The CDR3 DNA is TGTGCCAGTAGTGTTGGGGGGCAAAGAGAGACCCAGTACTTC. The whole variable domain, filled in from reference TRBV19 and TRBJ2-5, reads DGGITQSPKYLFRKEGQNVTLSCEQNLNHDAMYWYRQDPGQGLRLIYYSQIVNDFQKGDIAEGYSVSREKKESFPLTVTSAQKNPTAFYLCASSVGGQRETQYFGPGTRLLVL.

The chain couples TRBV19 to TRBJ1-2; D perhaps matches TRBD1 (5 bases). With 7 bases removed from V and 2 bases from J, the gap between germline ends came to 11 bases. The CDR3 loop spans 13 amino acids. Germline V gene lookup returns CDR1 LNHDA and CDR2 SQIVND (reference sequence). The CDR3 coding sequence is TGTGCCAGTATGGCAGGGTGGAACTATGGCTACACCTTC. Its translation is CASMAGWNYGYTF.

This rearrangement joins TRBV5-6 to TRBJ2-1; D remains unclear. The CDR3 loop spans 12 amino acids. The V and J ends lost 0 bases and 7 bases respectively, with 5 bases between them. Germline values: CDR1 SGHDT, CDR2 YYEEEE. CDR3 nucleotides: TGTGCCAGCAGCTTGGCCTGGAATGAGCAGTTCTTC. Protein: CASSLAWNEQFF.

The gene calls are TRBV4-3 and TRBJ2-1; D not certain. V lost 1 base to trimming and J lost 2 bases, with 9 bases between them. Germline lookup yields CDR1 LGHNA and CDR2 YSLEER. This CDR3 spans 15 amino acids. DNA for the CDR3: TGCGCCAGCAGCCAAGTGCAAGCGCCCTACAATGAGCAGTTCTTC. This encodes CASSQVQAPYNEQFF.

CDR3 DNA sequence: TGCGCCAGCAGCTTGGATTTTGGGACAGGGGGCTTCCTAGCTAACTATGGCTACACCTTC. It yields the protein CASSLDFGTGGFLANYGYTF. The V and J genes are TRBV5-1 and TRBJ1-2, with 12 bases that match TRBD1. CDR1 is SGHRS and CDR2 is YFSETQ in the germline V gene. Trimming cost V 0 bases and J 0 bases; bases outside gene matches: 12. CDR3 length equals 20 residues.

This sequence joins TRBV15 and TRBJ2-1; 9 bases are shared with TRBD2. Trimming removed 2 bases from V and 4 bases from J; junction bases left unmatched: 6. Germline CDR1 is LNHNV and CDR2 is YYDKDF (reference sequence). CDR3 length equals 16 residues. CDR3 loop: CATSRTSSGGYNEQFF. In DNA, the CDR3 is TGTGCCACCAGCAGAACGTCGAGCGGGGGGTACAATGAGCAGTTCTTC.

The chain carries TRBV6-1 and TRBJ2-7, with 8 nucleotides matching TRBD1. CDR3 length equals 14 residues. The germline V gene has CDR1 MNHNS and CDR2 SASEGT. J lost 9 bases, V lost 3 bases, and 10 bases had no gene match. The CDR3 here is CASSESDRVSGQYF. The DNA for the CDR3 is TGTGCCAGCAGTGAGTCGGACAGGGTATCCGGGCAGTACTTC.

The chain has TRBV23-1 and TRBJ2-1; the D call may be TRBD1 or TRBD2 (7 bases each). TRBV23-1 is placed among ORFs of uncertain function. This CDR3 contains 14 residues. V was trimmed by 8 bases and J by 7 bases, leaving 18 bases between them. The CDR3 sequence is CASVTTGEGNEQFF. The CDR3 DNA is TGCGCCAGCGTAACCACAGGGGAGGGAAATGAGCAGTTCTTC.

This chain connects TRBV4-1 to TRBJ2-2; 7 bases line up with TRBD1. The CDR3 is made up of 16 amino acids. V lost 0 bases to trimming and J lost 2 bases; unmatched junction nucleotides: 3. CDR1 is MGHRA, CDR2 YSYEKL, per germline. The CDR3 DNA is TGCGCCAGCAGCCAAGAAGGACAGGTCAACACCGGGGAGCTGTTTTTT. This gives the protein CASSQEGQVNTGELFF.

This sequence joins TRBV7-9 and TRBJ2-1, with D maybe TRBD2 (6 bases). From germline, CDR1 is SEHNR and CDR2 FQNEAQ (reference sequence). V was clipped by 1 base and J by 6 bases, with 16 bases between them. CDR3 size: 16 residues. CDR3 sequence (DNA): TGTGCCAGCAGCTTAGTTTCGGGGGTACCTAGCAATGAGCAGTTCTTC. This encodes CASSLVSGVPSNEQFF.

V usage is TRBV5-1 and J usage is TRBJ2-2; the match to TRBD2 covers 9 bases. Trimming at V came to 1 base and at J to 4 bases, leaving 5 bases not matched to a gene. The CDR3 runs to 16 residues. In germline, CDR1 is SGHRS, CDR2 YFSETQ. The DNA for the CDR3 is TGCGCCAGCAGCTTGAGTTGGACTAGCGCCACCGGGGAGCTGTTTTTT. Amino acid sequence: CASSLSWTSATGELFF.

The J gene is TRBJ1-6, the V gene TRBV7-3, with no clear D. The germline gives CDR1 SGHTA, CDR2 FQGTGA. This CDR3 spans 13 amino acids. V gave up 2 bases and J gave up 9 bases, with 8 bases separating them. The CDR3 DNA reads TGTGCCAGCAGCTTATCCAGTCTTTCACCCCTCCACTTT. Amino acids: CASSLSSLSPLHF.

The CDR3 DNA reads TGTGCCAGCAGCTCTGGACCTGGGGGGCCATATAGCAATCAGCCCCAGCATTTT. Translated: CASSSGPGGPYSNQPQHF. The gene calls are TRBV7-6 and TRBJ1-5, with D perhaps matching TRBD1 (6 bases). The V and J ends lost 4 bases and 0 bases respectively, with 19 bases between them. Looked up from germline, CDR1 is SGHVS and CDR2 is FNYEAQ. This CDR3 contains 18 residues. Supplemented by reference TRBV7-6 and TRBJ1-5, the full variable domain reads GAGVSQSPRYKVTKRGQDVALRCDPISGHVSLYWYRQALGQGPEFLTYFNYEAQQDKSGLPNDRFSAERPEGSISTLTIQRTEQRDSAMYRCASSSGPGGPYSNQPQHFGDGTRLSIL.

The chain employs TRBV5-4 and TRBJ2-6; D might be TRBD2 (6 bases). CDR1 is SGHNT and CDR2 is YYREEE in the germline V gene (reference sequence). Trimming stripped 0 bases from V and 3 bases from J, with 7 bases between. CDR3 length equals 15 residues. This CDR3 reads CASSLGGVGANVLTF. In DNA, the CDR3 is TGTGCCAGCAGCTTGGGCGGGGTTGGGGCCAACGTCCTGACTTTC.

The J gene is TRBJ1-1, the V gene TRBV10-3; D call uncertain. This CDR3 has 13 residues. Trimming took off 6 bases at V and 0 bases at J, with 8 bases between the two ends. CDR1 is ENHRY and CDR2 is SYGVKD in the germline V gene. The CDR3 loop is CAIRSSLNTEAFF. The CDR3 bases are TGTGCCATCAGGAGCAGCTTGAACACTGAAGCTTTCTTT.

The rearrangement joins TRBV14 to TRBJ2-7; TRBD1 aligns across 11 bases. The CDR3 runs to 16 residues. V lost 1 base and J lost 7; bases outside the gene matches: 9. CDR1 and CDR2 from the germline V gene are SGHDN and FVKESK. The CDR3 is CASSQVGQGAWREQYF. CDR3 nucleotides: TGTGCCAGCAGCCAAGTTGGACAGGGGGCCTGGAGGGAGCAGTACTTC.

The J gene is TRBJ2-5, the V gene TRBV6-1, with D perhaps given as TRBD1 or TRBD2 (6 bases each). V lost 6 bases and J 5 bases, leaving 19 bases between the germline ends. This CDR3 is built from 15 residues. Germline V CDR1 and CDR2: MNHNS, SASEGT. The chain's CDR3 is CASSELSTGRETQYF. For the CDR3, the DNA is TGTGCCAGCAGCGAATTATCCACAGGGAGGGAGACCCAGTACTTC.

This chain links TRBV23-1 with TRBJ1-2; D possibly corresponds to TRBD1 (5 bases). TRBV23-1 falls under the ORF class, with uncertain function. V was clipped by 6 bases and J by 1 base, with 15 bases between them. The CDR3 runs 15 residues. The CDR3 here is CASRGPGRINYGYTF. The DNA of the CDR3 is TGCGCCAGCAGGGGACCGGGACGGATTAACTATGGCTACACCTTC.